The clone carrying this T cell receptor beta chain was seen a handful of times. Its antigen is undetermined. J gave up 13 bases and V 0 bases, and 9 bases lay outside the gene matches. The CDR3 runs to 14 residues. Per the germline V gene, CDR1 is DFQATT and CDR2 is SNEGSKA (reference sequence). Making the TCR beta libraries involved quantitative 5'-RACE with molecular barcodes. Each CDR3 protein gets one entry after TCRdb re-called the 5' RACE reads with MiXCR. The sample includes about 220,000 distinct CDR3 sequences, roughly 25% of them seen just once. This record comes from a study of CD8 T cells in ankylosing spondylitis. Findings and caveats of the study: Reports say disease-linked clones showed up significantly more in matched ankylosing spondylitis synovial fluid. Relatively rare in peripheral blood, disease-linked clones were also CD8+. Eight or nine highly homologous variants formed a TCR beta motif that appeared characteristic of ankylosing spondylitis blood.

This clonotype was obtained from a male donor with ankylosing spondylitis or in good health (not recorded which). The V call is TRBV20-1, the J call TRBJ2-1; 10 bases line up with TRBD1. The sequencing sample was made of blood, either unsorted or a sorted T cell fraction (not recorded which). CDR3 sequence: CSARESGTGEGQFF. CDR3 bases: TGCAGTGCTAGAGAATCCGGGACAGGGGAAGGTCAGTTCTTC.